Listed here is a single T cell receptor beta chain. How the authors handled the data: Amplification of reference gene primers was used by the study to estimate nucleated cell counts. Using immunoSEQ multiplex PCR, the repertoire was profiled, and TCRdb retains in-frame clones only, with some absent. V and J calls and clone size follow that table, whereas D and trimming were derived from the DNA. Of some 200,000 clones listed, about 88% are singletons. This specimen comes from a study of blood T cell repertoires in COVID-19. As for the study in general: Sites in the United States, Italy and Spain provided acute and convalescent COVID-19 samples. Nucleic acid was either cDNA or gDNA, and it came from T cells, B-cell-depleted T cells, or PBMCs.

V dropped 5 bases and J dropped 3; count of bases not matched to a gene: 5. The V gene's germline CDR1 is SGHVS and CDR2 FNYEAQ. The CDR3 consists of 15 residues. The chain is built from TRBV7-6 and TRBJ2-3; 10 bases are shared with TRBD1. This TCR was sampled from a man aged 30 to 39 with active or convalescent COVID-19. Input material: peripheral blood. The CDR3 coding sequence is TGTGCCAGCAGCACGACAGGGGGCAGGACAGATACGCAGTATTTT. Encoded protein: CASSTTGGRTDTQYF.